This T cell receptor (beta chain) was obtained from a study of cytomegalovirus exposure and HLA in healthy donors. Both 60 Vbeta primers and 13 Jbeta primers went into the PCR. Original methodology: The count from a later analysis was about 80 million unique TCR beta chains, 9.5 million to 11 million of them shared. Assay: immunoSEQ multiplex PCR; the TCRdb copy retains only in-frame clones and omits some. V, J and clone size reflect that table, while D and trimming were determined from the DNA. The sample holds 120,000 or so clones, roughly 80% seen once. Germline V gene data show CDR1 as LGHNA and CDR2 as YNFKEQ. The CDR3 has 15 amino acids. V lost 0 bases and J lost 10, with 15 bases in between.

This receptor was taken from a young man in good health and CMV-seropositive. V usage is TRBV4-2 and J usage is TRBJ1-4; D unclear. What was sequenced was PBMCs. CDR3 DNA sequence: TGTGCCAGCAGCCAAGAAGGCAGGCACGGTAGAAAACTGTTTTTT. Protein sequence: CASSQEGRHGRKLFF.